This T cell receptor (beta chain) stems from a study of T cell responses to AZD1222 COVID-19 vaccine. The study's findings and limits: Unmutated variant regions are reportedly the target of nearly half of TCRs that are spike-specific.

Trimming took 3 bases from V and 1 from J, leaving 10 bases between them. From germline, CDR1 is SGHRS and CDR2 YFSETQ. This CDR3 contains 14 residues. TCRdb keeps only in-frame clones here, not all; method: immunoSEQ multiplex PCR. Here the sample spans 100,000 or so clones, 85% to 90% being singletons. Remarks on this clone: The antigen is undetermined.

The sequencing here drew on peripheral blood, taken on day 0 of AZD1222 vaccination. The clonotype was recovered from an adult in good health. The chain carries TRBV5-1 and TRBJ1-1; a weak D match, TRBD1 (6 bases). The CDR3 DNA sequence: TGCGCCAGCAGCTATGGACAGTGGAACACTGAAGCTTTCTTT. This gives the protein CASSYGQWNTEAFF.